This T cell receptor beta chain appears in the sequencing data of a study of blood T cell repertoires in COVID-19. Study at large: COVID-19 samples from acute and convalescent phases originated in the United States, Italy and Spain.

V shed 4 bases, J shed 3 bases, and the junction held 3 bases outside the gene matches. Germline CDR1 is SGDLS and CDR2 is YYNGEE. CDR3 length: 16 amino acids. The repertoire was sequenced with immunoSEQ multiplex PCR; TCRdb's copy has only in-frame clones and lacks some. The sample holds 200,000 to 250,000 clones, around 83% seen once. During active infection, Seattle patients enrolled and were then monitored through disease. Sequencing was done on a sample of peripheral blood. The sequence was collected from a woman aged 45-65 years with COVID-19, enrolled during active disease. The genes are TRBV9 and TRBJ2-3, with 15 bases that match TRBD2. The CDR3 is CASSTGTSGGTDTQYF. CDR3 sequence (DNA): TGTGCCAGCAGCACCGGGACTAGCGGGGGGACAGATACGCAGTATTTT.